This is a list of T cell receptor beta chains from one sample in a study of cytomegalovirus exposure and HLA in healthy donors. The protocol was immunoSEQ multiplex PCR, while the TCRdb copy is restricted to in-frame clones and leaves out a portion. The table lists 150,000 to 200,000 clones, around 77% of them singletons. Sequencing input: PBMCs. All receptors derive from a woman aged 30 to 39 in good health and CMV-seronegative. CDR3s include the opening cysteine and the closing phenylalanine or tryptophan. Fields, in order: CDR3 DNA, CDR3 protein, J gene, V gene, D gene, clone size. The D gene is left open where the match is weak. Size tells how often a clone was seen (once, few, many) or the class of an expanded clone, and some rows leave it out.

CDR3 DNA: TGTGCCAGCAGCCCCCGCTCCGACAGGGGAGGTGGCTACACCTTC; CDR3 protein: CASSPRSDRGGGYTF; J gene: TRBJ1-2; V gene: TRBV7-3; D gene: TRBD1; clone size: once
CDR3 DNA: TGTGCCAGCAGTGACCGGGACAGGGGTGGCTACACCTTC; CDR3 protein: CASSDRDRGGYTF; J gene: TRBJ1-2; V gene: TRBV6-1; D gene: TRBD1; clone size: .
CDR3 DNA: TGTGCCAGCAGTTTATTTTCCAGGGACGAGCAGTACTTC; CDR3 protein: CASSLFSRDEQYF; J gene: TRBJ2-7; V gene: TRBV28; D gene: .; clone size: few
CDR3 DNA: TGTGCCAGCAGCTTGTCAGGGGTTGATGGCTACACCTTC; CDR3 protein: CASSLSGVDGYTF; J gene: TRBJ1-2; V gene: TRBV7-2; D gene: .; clone size: .
CDR3 DNA: TGCAGCGTTGAAGAAGAGCGGGAGAGCACCATATATTTT; CDR3 protein: CSVEEERESTIYF; J gene: TRBJ1-3; V gene: TRBV29-1; D gene: .; clone size: .
CDR3 DNA: TGTGCCAGCAGCTTTGTCAGGGAGAACACTGAAGCTTTCTTT; CDR3 protein: CASSFVRENTEAFF; J gene: TRBJ1-1; V gene: TRBV7-6; D gene: .; clone size: once
CDR3 DNA: TGCAGCGTTCAAAAAGAACAGGGTCAGGTGAACACTGAAGCTTTCTTT; CDR3 protein: CSVQKEQGQVNTEAFF; J gene: TRBJ1-1; V gene: TRBV29-1; D gene: .; clone size: .
CDR3 DNA: TGTGCCAGCAGTCTGATGTCGGGGGGCCATGGCTACACCTTC; CDR3 protein: CASSLMSGGHGYTF; J gene: TRBJ1-2; V gene: TRBV5-4; D gene: .; clone size: .
CDR3 DNA: TGTGCCTGGAGTCGGGACAACTACGAGCAGTACTTC; CDR3 protein: CAWSRDNYEQYF; J gene: TRBJ2-7; V gene: TRBV30; D gene: .; clone size: .
CDR3 DNA: TGTGCCAGTAGTATTAACAGGGCATCTAGCTCCTACGAGCAGTACTTC; CDR3 protein: CASSINRASSSYEQYF; J gene: TRBJ2-7; V gene: TRBV19; D gene: .; clone size: .
CDR3 DNA: TGTGCCAGCAGCCCCGGACTAGCGGGACGACAAACTGCGAACACCGGGGAGCTGTTTTTT; CDR3 protein: CASSPGLAGRQTANTGELFF; J gene: TRBJ2-2; V gene: TRBV7-8; D gene: TRBD2; clone size: .
CDR3 DNA: TGTGCCAGCAGTTGGAGCGGGAGTGCAAATACGCAGTATTTT; CDR3 protein: CASSWSGSANTQYF; J gene: TRBJ2-3; V gene: TRBV28; D gene: TRBD2; clone size: few
CDR3 DNA: TGTGCCAGCACCCCGCTGAAAGGCAGGGCAGAGACCCAGTACTTC; CDR3 protein: CASTPLKGRAETQYF; J gene: TRBJ2-5; V gene: TRBV7-2; D gene: .; clone size: .
CDR3 DNA: TGTGCCAGCAGTTACCACCGGGACAGGGGGCACAATGAGCAGTTCTTC; CDR3 protein: CASSYHRDRGHNEQFF; J gene: TRBJ2-1; V gene: TRBV6-5; D gene: TRBD1; clone size: .
CDR3 DNA: TGTGCCAGCAGTTACTCGTTGGTGGAGACCCAGTACTTC; CDR3 protein: CASSYSLVETQYF; J gene: TRBJ2-5; V gene: TRBV27; D gene: .; clone size: .
CDR3 DNA: TGTGCCAGCAGCCAAGATTTGGGACAGGGGGACTATGGCTACACCTTC; CDR3 protein: CASSQDLGQGDYGYTF; J gene: TRBJ1-2; V gene: TRBV4-2; D gene: TRBD1; clone size: .
CDR3 DNA: TGTGCCAGTACTCCCCCGTTTGGGCGTGGCTACACCTTC; CDR3 protein: CASTPPFGRGYTF; J gene: TRBJ1-2; V gene: TRBV19; D gene: .; clone size: .
CDR3 DNA: TGCAGCGTTGTAGGCCGTGTTAGGGGGAACTATGGCTACACCTTC; CDR3 protein: CSVVGRVRGNYGYTF; J gene: TRBJ1-2; V gene: TRBV29-1; D gene: .; clone size: .
CDR3 DNA: TGTGCCAGCAGCCGGGACATGAACCAAGAGACCCAGTACTTC; CDR3 protein: CASSRDMNQETQYF; J gene: TRBJ2-5; V gene: TRBV7-2; D gene: .; clone size: .
CDR3 DNA: TGTGCCAGCAGCCGCGACAGAGCTAATGAAGGACTGTTTTTT; CDR3 protein: CASSRDRANEGLFF; J gene: TRBJ1-4; V gene: TRBV6-5; D gene: .; clone size: .
CDR3 DNA: TGTGCCAGCGCCATACTAAGAACTGAAGCTTTCTTT; CDR3 protein: CASAILRTEAFF; J gene: TRBJ1-1; V gene: TRBV7-9; D gene: .; clone size: .
CDR3 DNA: TGTGCCAGCAGCGTAGGGGGCGGTGGCTACACCTTC; CDR3 protein: CASSVGGGGYTF; J gene: TRBJ1-2; V gene: TRBV9; D gene: .; clone size: .
CDR3 DNA: TGCGCCAGCAGCCAAACTATAGCGGGATCCTACAATGAGCAGTTCTTC; CDR3 protein: CASSQTIAGSYNEQFF; J gene: TRBJ2-1; V gene: TRBV4-3; D gene: TRBD2; clone size: .
CDR3 DNA: TGCAGCGTAGAAAGGACAGGGGAAGAGACCCAGTACTTC; CDR3 protein: CSVERTGEETQYF; J gene: TRBJ2-5; V gene: TRBV29-1; D gene: TRBD1; clone size: .
CDR3 DNA: TGTGCCAGCAGTCGAGCCGGGACAGTCCTCTCCTACGAGCAGTACTTC; CDR3 protein: CASSRAGTVLSYEQYF; J gene: TRBJ2-7; V gene: TRBV11-2; D gene: TRBD1; clone size: .
CDR3 DNA: TGTGCCATCAGGGAACGGGACTTCTACGAGCAGTACTTC; CDR3 protein: CAIRERDFYEQYF; J gene: TRBJ2-7; V gene: TRBV10-3; D gene: .; clone size: .
CDR3 DNA: TGTGCCAGCAGCCAAGAACAGGGCCTCAATCAGCCCCAGCATTTT; CDR3 protein: CASSQEQGLNQPQHF; J gene: TRBJ1-5; V gene: TRBV4-2; D gene: .; clone size: few
CDR3 DNA: TGTGCCAGCAGTTTAAGCTACGGTATGAACACTGAAGCTTTCTTT; CDR3 protein: CASSLSYGMNTEAFF; J gene: TRBJ1-1; V gene: TRBV27; D gene: .; clone size: .
CDR3 DNA: TGTGCCAGTAGAAAGGACAGGGGGGAAGGCAATCAGCCCCAGCATTTT; CDR3 protein: CASRKDRGEGNQPQHF; J gene: TRBJ1-5; V gene: TRBV28; D gene: TRBD1; clone size: .
CDR3 DNA: TGCGCCAGCAGCTTAAGGATAGGGTGGCGGGAGATCAATGAGCAGTTCTTC; CDR3 protein: CASSLRIGWREINEQFF; J gene: TRBJ2-1; V gene: TRBV5-1; D gene: TRBD2; clone size: .
CDR3 DNA: TGTGCCAGCAGAAGACTAGGCGGGAGCTTTTACGAGCAGTACTTC; CDR3 protein: CASRRLGGSFYEQYF; J gene: TRBJ2-7; V gene: TRBV28; D gene: TRBD2; clone size: .
CDR3 DNA: TGCGCCAGCAGCCAAGTTACAGGTAATCAGCCCCAGCATTTT; CDR3 protein: CASSQVTGNQPQHF; J gene: TRBJ1-5; V gene: TRBV4-1; D gene: .; clone size: once
CDR3 DNA: TGCAGTGCTCCTTCTTTTCCCGAGCAGTACTTC; CDR3 protein: CSAPSFPEQYF; J gene: TRBJ2-7; V gene: TRBV20-1; D gene: .; clone size: once
CDR3 DNA: TGTGCCAGCCGACTTGGGACAAATCTAGAAGCTTTCTTT; CDR3 protein: CASRLGTNLEAFF; J gene: TRBJ1-1; V gene: TRBV6-5; D gene: .; clone size: .
CDR3 DNA: TGTGCCACCAGCGGCAAGACCTACGAGCAGTACTTC; CDR3 protein: CATSGKTYEQYF; J gene: TRBJ2-7; V gene: TRBV15; D gene: .; clone size: .
CDR3 DNA: TGTGCCAGCAGTGTACGGACTAGCGGGGGGCGCTATACGCAGTATTTT; CDR3 protein: CASSVRTSGGRYTQYF; J gene: TRBJ2-3; V gene: TRBV6-1; D gene: TRBD2; clone size: .
CDR3 DNA: TGTGCCAGCAGTCTACACCAGGGTTCGGGCTACACCTTC; CDR3 protein: CASSLHQGSGYTF; J gene: TRBJ1-2; V gene: TRBV27; D gene: .; clone size: .
CDR3 DNA: TGTGCCAGCAGTTCTCCCGGCAGGAGGAGCTCCTACGAGCAGTACTTC; CDR3 protein: CASSSPGRRSSYEQYF; J gene: TRBJ2-7; V gene: TRBV6-5; D gene: .; clone size: .
CDR3 DNA: TGTGCCAGCAGCGTAACAGGGGGCGCTTATGAAAAACTGTTTTTT; CDR3 protein: CASSVTGGAYEKLFF; J gene: TRBJ1-4; V gene: TRBV9; D gene: TRBD1; clone size: once
CDR3 DNA: TGCGCCAGCATGGTTCCCGAGCTTGAGAGCACAGATACGCAGTATTTT; CDR3 protein: CASMVPELESTDTQYF; J gene: TRBJ2-3; V gene: TRBV5-1; D gene: .; clone size: .
CDR3 DNA: TGTGCCTGGAGTGGGCGGGGAAGGTCTAGCACAGATACGCAGTATTTT; CDR3 protein: CAWSGRGRSSTDTQYF; J gene: TRBJ2-3; V gene: TRBV30; D gene: .; clone size: once
CDR3 DNA: TGTGCCAGCATGGCAGGGGGTATGGAGCCCCAGCATTTT; CDR3 protein: CASMAGGMEPQHF; J gene: TRBJ1-5; V gene: TRBV6-5; D gene: TRBD1; clone size: once